This T cell receptor beta chain was found in a study of cytomegalovirus exposure and HLA in healthy donors (dated by TCRdb to the late 2010s). General notes on the study: According to an earlier analysis of 550 to 750 of the donors, roughly 180 million T cells yielded 117 million unique TCR beta sequences and less than 300 Gb of sequence data. Approximately 300 gigabases of sequencing data and roughly 80 million unique TCR sequences made up an early release that covered around 640 HLA-typed donors. The genetic ancestry cluster associated with self-reported Caucasian donors included around four fifths of the roughly 410 genotyped donors. The study was designed to test whether signatures of past pathogen exposure could be identified by cataloging public T cell receptors. The study used immunosequencing to profile the T cell repertoires of hundreds of subjects and linked those repertoires to cytomegalovirus serostatus. Besides the first cohort of 666 subjects, a separate validation cohort made up of roughly 130 different subjects was used. High-throughput TCR immunosequencing, statistical association of individual TCRs with disease status, and machine learning were combined to predict cytomegalovirus infection status. A later analysis re-examined previously published TCR beta repertoires from roughly 650 donors and added high-resolution HLA genotyping to investigate patterns of TCR occurrence. In the later analysis, no new phenotypic data were used to find candidate immune exposures; instead, reliance was placed on TCR beta sequences and their occurrence across donors. In an earlier analysis of roughly 580 of the donors, high-throughput TCR beta sequencing was used to judge whether each TCR beta V gene segment behaved as functional or pseudogenic. Donor age, sex, ethnicity and CMV serostatus were collected together with the repertoire data. In a later genetic analysis, genome-wide SNP genotypes for about three fifths of the roughly 670 donors were used, and that subset was treated as a discovery cohort. Every discovery cohort repertoire had been produced on one sequencing platform. Class I and class II HLA loci were covered by the typing at four-digit resolution. The number of typed donors differed by locus: about 620-630 for A, B, C, DRB1 and DQB1; approximately 540 for DQA1; approximately 600 for DPA1; and some 450 for DPB1. Several DR-DQ haplotypes were treated as single units for association and clustering because of strong linkage in the cohort. Among some 410 genotyped donors of the cohort, an average of about 220,000 unique TCR beta nucleotide sequences was sequenced per donor, of which 15% to 20% were non-productive.

The cohort consisted of some 730 healthy bone marrow donors. At the time of sampling, all cohort members were nominally healthy, though unrecorded immune exposures were likely present. The donor tested CMV seronegative, placing the donor among the roughly 400 seronegative members of the cohort. A peripheral blood sample was provided by each donor, and peripheral blood mononuclear cells were used for TCR beta sequencing. Genomic DNA extraction from the blood cell samples was performed with the Qiagen DNeasy Blood Extraction Kit. Libraries were made using the immunoSEQ multiplex PCR assay. For the multiplex PCR, a mixture combining 60 forward primers for TCR Vbeta segments and 13 reverse primers for TCR Jbeta segments was used. The CDR3 region of rearranged TCR beta genes was amplified from genomic DNA by a multiplex PCR assay. Amplified TCR beta libraries were sequenced as 87-base-pair reads on the Illumina HiSeq System. From the authors' description of their analysis: In a later analysis, tens of millions of unique TCR beta chains were counted across the roughly 610 repertoires, and roughly 9.9 million of these chains were shared by at least two donors. Raw reads were error-corrected and collapsed into unique sequences with a nearest-neighbor algorithm that merged closely related sequences to remove PCR and sequencing errors. Alignment of CDR3 sequences to IMGT reference sequences was used to assign V, D and J gene segments. For a sequence to be retained, at least a six-nucleotide match to both a V gene segment and a J gene segment was required. A rearrangement counted as productive if the CDR3 had no stop codons and remained in frame with V and J, and every other rearrangement counted as non-productive. Following IMGT convention, CDR3 was defined as the stretch from the second conserved V-encoded cysteine up to the conserved J-encoded phenylalanine. The earlier analysis of about 590 of the donors excluded sequences that lacked an unambiguous match to a single V gene segment. In an earlier analysis of roughly 600 of the donors, a V segment was called functional when productive rearrangements were above 56.7%, and segregating when the standard deviation between donors exceeded 5%. A statistical classification framework was built for diagnosing cytomegalovirus status from the catalog of TCR beta chain sequences. In a later analysis, TCR nucleotide sequences were compared against IMGT/GENE-DB human TR gene sequences so that V and J genes could be assigned. In a later analysis, CDR3 sequences and most-parsimonious VDJ recombination scenarios were assigned using the TCRdist pipeline. In a later analysis, each TCR beta chain was defined by its CDR3 amino acid sequence together with its V-gene family, and reads lacking a unique V-gene family were excluded. In a later analysis, several hundred highly shared, low-generation-probability nucleotide sequences were removed to address suspected cross-contamination and a sequencing artifact. In a later analysis, a clonal expansion index for each public chain was calculated from normalized within-repertoire ranks of inferred template counts. In a later analysis, generation probabilities were computed with a VDJ recombination model fitted to out-of-frame rearrangements, and the resulting probabilities were checked against IGoR. In a later analysis, hypergeometric tests were used to score TCR-TCR, TCR-HLA and TCR-CMV co-occurrence, with a repertoire-size bias correction applied to TCR pairs. To estimate false discovery rates, a later analysis permuted the HLA or CMV assignments 20 times. In a later analysis, co-occurring TCRs were grouped with DBSCAN, and TCRdist sequence similarity was added when clustering was performed within HLA-allele-positive subsets. Repertoires with fewer than 30,000 or more than 120,000 public chains were left out of co-occurrence clustering, as were roughly five repertoires with anomalous nucleotide sharing. This immuneACCESS table, as held by TCRdb, lists in-frame sequences with V and J called but not all clones. Of the missing ones, under half trace to an unresolved V gene in checked studies; the others have no known cause. V and J calls and clone size come straight from that table; D and trimming were deduced from the DNA. The sample table contains 250,000 to 350,000 clones; only one count was recorded for 80% of them. Roughly 0.31% of the sample is held by the ten biggest clonotypes.

V drops 3 bases and J drops 0 bases, leaving 11 bases in between. Measured from the cysteine to the phenylalanine, the CDR3 is 15 residues long. This entry keeps only the CDR3 DNA: 45 bases, framed from base 1. Based on the germline V gene, the CDR1 and CDR2 sequences are SGDLS and YYNGEE. Study-wide findings and limitations: A later analysis associated 16,951 TCR beta sequences with specific HLA alleles at a false discovery rate of 0.05. Most TCR sequences were seen in very few donors, while some public TCRs were found in many individuals. Immune exposure information for the cohort was limited to CMV serostatus. A later analysis found that most CMV-associated TCR beta chains appeared HLA-restricted, with HLA associations seemingly driven largely by CMV exposure. Linkage disequilibrium might explain the correlated functional status among segregating V segments, but an unknown experimental factor could not be ruled out. It was suggested by the authors that the approach could potentially be generalized to other disease states and immunological phenotypes. In a later analysis, HLA-associated TCR beta chains were found to be more clonally expanded and to have lower generation probabilities than equally common non-associated chains. In a later analysis, several top co-occurrence clusters were reported to appear linked to parvovirus B19, influenza, CMV and Epstein-Barr virus. In this cohort, only TCR beta chains were sequenced, and detectable features were limited by the absence of alpha or paired-chain data. In vitro tests confirmed that a few of the cytomegalovirus-associated TCR beta chains recognize cytomegalovirus antigens. In a later genetic analysis, a missense DCLRE1C variant was associated with V-gene and J-gene trimming of TCR beta chains, and the association was replicated in an independent cohort. When HLA alleles, especially DR and DQ, strongly co-occurred, attributing TCR associations to individual alleles was difficult. The 87-base-pair reads could not distinguish some IMGT-functional V segments, including TRBV6-2 and TRBV6-3, so those segments were excluded. In the study, approximately 160 TCR beta chains were listed as associated with cytomegalovirus. A further reported finding was that TCR beta sequences accurately predicted the HLA-A and HLA-B alleles for most subjects in the first cohort. Because HLA typing was missing for some donors at each locus, association tests included only the typed subset. A group of highly shared sequence variants was considered likely to be a technical artifact of the sequencing pipeline. Some 16 rarely observed V segments, including chromosome 9 orphons, were excluded from the earlier analysis of just under 600 of the donors because counts were too low. A later genetic analysis reported fewer N-insertions in productive TCRs among donors in an Asian-associated ancestry cluster than the approximately 670-donor mean. In an earlier analysis of 587 of the donors, most TCR beta V segments appeared in productive rearrangements about 90% or about 30% of the time, broadly matching IMGT annotations. The classifier was reported to diagnose cytomegalovirus status with high specificity and sensitivity in both the original and validation cohorts. According to a later analysis, TCR association rates differed among HLA loci, with DRB1 alleles showing the most associated TCRs and HLA-C alleles showing the fewest. The presence/absence analyses assumed that sequencing depth was roughly uniform across donors, and that assumption may not be true.

On this clone itself: Its antigen is unknown. Base qualities are missing; no much larger clone stands one base away.

Sequencing input: PBMCs. The receptor comes from a girl under 10 years old in good health and CMV-seronegative. The V and J genes are TRBV9 and TRBJ2-3; the D gene is unclear. Here the CDR3 is given as CASSAYYSSTDTQYF. The sequence in DNA is TGTGCCAGCAGCGCCTACTATTCTAGCACAGATACGCAGTATTTT. The reference TRBV9 and TRBJ2-3 proteins fill in what lies around the CDR3, so the full variable domain reads DSGVTQTPKHLITATGQRVTLRCSPRSGDLSVYWYQQSLDQGLQFLIQYYNGEERAKGNILERFSAQQFPDLHSELNLSSLELGDSALYFCASSAYYSSTDTQYFGPGTRLTVL.